This is a list of T cell receptor beta chains from one sample in a study of T cells in Graves' hyperthyroidism and ophthalmopathy. TCRdb re-derived calls from the multiplex PCR reads in MiXCR, one entry per CDR3 protein. The data contain around 200,000 distinct CDR3 sequences, approximately 20% of them singletons. Material: blood. These receptors were collected from a man aged 40-50 years with Graves' hyperthyroidism. Each CDR3 is given with its conserved first and last residue.

j_gene | v_gene | CDR3aa
TRBJ2-1 | TRBV5-6 | CASSLGLAARLNEQFF
TRBJ2-7 | TRBV4-2 | CASSQVERVNYEQYF
TRBJ1-1 | TRBV7-9 | CASSPLGINTEAFF
TRBJ2-5 | TRBV6-2/TRBV6-3 | CASSYSILETQYF
TRBJ1-6 | TRBV5-1 | CASSPNPGDNSPLHF
TRBJ2-5 | TRBV5-1 | CASRRGSQETQYF
TRBJ1-1 | TRBV19 | CACKGPGLNTEAFF
TRBJ2-3 | TRBV30 | CAYTPATGHRDTQYF
TRBJ1-6 | TRBV4-3 | CASSQDWANNSPLHF
TRBJ1-5 | TRBV28 | CASSPGEQGGNQPQHF
TRBJ2-7 | TRBV7-9 | CATESYEQYF
TRBJ2-3 | TRBV4-3 | CASSQASGGYTQYF
TRBJ1-5 | TRBV20-1 | CSAEDRGYSNQPQHF
TRBJ1-2 | TRBV7-9 | CASSPELSNYGYTF
TRBJ2-5 | TRBV7-2 | CASSLGGGPETQYF
TRBJ2-1 | TRBV3-1 | CASSQGNVTVSSYNEQFF
TRBJ2-5 | TRBV20-1 | CSASYRGLETQYF
TRBJ2-4 | TRBV28 | CASSRASGGFQYF
TRBJ2-3 | TRBV5-5 | CASSLEQGPDTQYF
TRBJ2-1 | TRBV24-1 | CATSQGKGYNEQFF
TRBJ2-2 | TRBV3-1 | CASSQGNLGYGELFF
TRBJ1-1 | TRBV30 | CAWSPLAAEKAFF
TRBJ2-1 | TRBV20-1 | CSARDDGGLTEQFF
TRBJ1-6 | TRBV7-9 | CASSDQGSNSPLHF
TRBJ1-6 | TRBV11-1 | CASSRGQGGKDSPLHF
TRBJ1-2 | TRBV4-1 | CASSQAGTAYGYTF
TRBJ1-1 | TRBV11-1 | CASSTQGLGAFF
TRBJ1-4 | TRBV20-1 | CSARRGQGNEKLFF
TRBJ2-3 | TRBV6-4 | CASSRQPTDTQYF
TRBJ1-1 | TRBV5-8 | CASSKGQGSLYTEAFF
TRBJ2-5 | TRBV12-3/TRBV12-4 | CASSFGTQLETQYF
TRBJ2-3 | TRBV5-1 | CASSLVGLGTDTQYF
TRBJ1-2 | TRBV20-1 | CSARDLDIGYTF
TRBJ1-2 | TRBV10-3 | CATGDRLVRYGYTF
TRBJ1-5 | TRBV28 | CASTWGDQPQHF
TRBJ1-4 | TRBV15 | CATSPGGATNEKLFF
TRBJ2-5 | TRBV15 | CATSGQGLKETQYF
TRBJ1-2 | TRBV12-3/TRBV12-4 | CASSLVGQGVDGYTF